This T cell receptor beta chain was sequenced in a study of blood T cell repertoires in COVID-19 (TCRdb year 2020). About the full investigation: Samples from collaborators originated in the United States, Italy and Spain and spanned both the acute and convalescent phases of COVID-19. The prospective study material was composed of cDNA or gDNA derived from T cells, B-cell-depleted T cells, or PBMCs. Deeply sampled blood TCRbeta repertoires from subjects exposed to, actively infected with, or recovered from COVID-19 were included in the dataset. The repertoires were made available in a free public database intended to serve as a resource for research on the immune response to SARS-CoV-2. The samples were drawn from the first 160 participants of the ongoing ImmuneRACE study and from 950 to 1,500 subjects provided by 6 global collaborators. Sample metadata almost always included a de-identified subject ID, COVID-19 status, age in years and sex. Where available, HLA class I and class II types were taken from metadata supplied by the sample provider and were not determined by assay-based typing. Here is what the overall study found, with its caveats: The quantity of clinical and demographic metadata differed by source and by participant and was supplied without curation.

Participants in the prospective study were enrolled through a virtual design, were aged roughly 18 to 90 years, and lived in approximately 24 United States geographic areas. In the prospective study, cohorts were assigned on the basis of participant-reported clinical history obtained from a screening survey and a study questionnaire. Recovered participants in ImmuneRACE Cohort 3 were defined as having two consecutive negative NP/OP PCR tests, clearance from a healthcare professional, or resolution of symptoms. In the prospective study, mobile phlebotomists collected whole blood, serum and a nasopharyngeal or oropharyngeal swab from each participant. Prospective study participants could optionally give additional blood draws and questionnaires over an approximately 2-month period. Blood samples from the prospective study were shipped frozen or at room temperature prior to DNA extraction. TCRbeta CDR3 regions were amplified from genomic DNA using the immunoSEQ Assay, a bias-controlled multiplex PCR. The source study handled its data this way. The number of nucleated cells in each sample was estimated by amplification of reference gene primers within the assay. To quantify the absolute abundance of each unique TCRbeta CDR3 rearrangement, sequence reads were collapsed and filtered. For each sample, productive Simpson clonality was calculated as the square root of Simpson's diversity index across productive rearrangements. This is the immuneACCESS table as TCRdb keeps it, with only in-frame sequences that have V and J called. A part of the clones is gone; compared with another copy, unresolved V genes explain less than half, and the rest is unexplained. That table is the source of V, J and clone size, and D and trimming were worked out from the DNA. Across this sample there are approximately 440,000 clones, with about 90% seen only once. In total, the top ten clones hold around 0.64% of the sample.

V lost 4 bases and J lost 8 bases; the stretch between them is 11 bases long. The CDR1 and CDR2 encoded by the germline V gene are KGHSY and FQNENV. The CDR3 has 12 amino acids, counting the end cysteine and phenylalanine. CDR3 DNA only is kept here, 36 bases in frame from base 1. This clone was picked up a small number of times. There is no known antigen for this receptor. Base qualities are not at hand, and no much larger clone is one base apart. The chain was built from TRBV16 and TRBJ1-2, with the D gene too uncertain to name. The sample consisted of PBMCs or T cells enriched from blood (not recorded which). This sequence originates from a woman younger than 35 who had recovered from COVID-19. The nucleotides read TGTGCCAGCAGCCCTGTCCGGGGAGGCTACACCTTC. It codes for CASSPVRGGYTF. Extended through the reference TRBV16 and TRBJ1-2 proteins, this CDR3 yields the full variable domain: GEEVAQTPKHLVRGEGQKAKLYCAPIKGHSYVFWYQQVLKNEFKFLISFQNENVFDETGMPKERFSAKCLPNSPCSLEIQATKLEDSAVYFCASSPVRGGYTFGSGTRLTVV.